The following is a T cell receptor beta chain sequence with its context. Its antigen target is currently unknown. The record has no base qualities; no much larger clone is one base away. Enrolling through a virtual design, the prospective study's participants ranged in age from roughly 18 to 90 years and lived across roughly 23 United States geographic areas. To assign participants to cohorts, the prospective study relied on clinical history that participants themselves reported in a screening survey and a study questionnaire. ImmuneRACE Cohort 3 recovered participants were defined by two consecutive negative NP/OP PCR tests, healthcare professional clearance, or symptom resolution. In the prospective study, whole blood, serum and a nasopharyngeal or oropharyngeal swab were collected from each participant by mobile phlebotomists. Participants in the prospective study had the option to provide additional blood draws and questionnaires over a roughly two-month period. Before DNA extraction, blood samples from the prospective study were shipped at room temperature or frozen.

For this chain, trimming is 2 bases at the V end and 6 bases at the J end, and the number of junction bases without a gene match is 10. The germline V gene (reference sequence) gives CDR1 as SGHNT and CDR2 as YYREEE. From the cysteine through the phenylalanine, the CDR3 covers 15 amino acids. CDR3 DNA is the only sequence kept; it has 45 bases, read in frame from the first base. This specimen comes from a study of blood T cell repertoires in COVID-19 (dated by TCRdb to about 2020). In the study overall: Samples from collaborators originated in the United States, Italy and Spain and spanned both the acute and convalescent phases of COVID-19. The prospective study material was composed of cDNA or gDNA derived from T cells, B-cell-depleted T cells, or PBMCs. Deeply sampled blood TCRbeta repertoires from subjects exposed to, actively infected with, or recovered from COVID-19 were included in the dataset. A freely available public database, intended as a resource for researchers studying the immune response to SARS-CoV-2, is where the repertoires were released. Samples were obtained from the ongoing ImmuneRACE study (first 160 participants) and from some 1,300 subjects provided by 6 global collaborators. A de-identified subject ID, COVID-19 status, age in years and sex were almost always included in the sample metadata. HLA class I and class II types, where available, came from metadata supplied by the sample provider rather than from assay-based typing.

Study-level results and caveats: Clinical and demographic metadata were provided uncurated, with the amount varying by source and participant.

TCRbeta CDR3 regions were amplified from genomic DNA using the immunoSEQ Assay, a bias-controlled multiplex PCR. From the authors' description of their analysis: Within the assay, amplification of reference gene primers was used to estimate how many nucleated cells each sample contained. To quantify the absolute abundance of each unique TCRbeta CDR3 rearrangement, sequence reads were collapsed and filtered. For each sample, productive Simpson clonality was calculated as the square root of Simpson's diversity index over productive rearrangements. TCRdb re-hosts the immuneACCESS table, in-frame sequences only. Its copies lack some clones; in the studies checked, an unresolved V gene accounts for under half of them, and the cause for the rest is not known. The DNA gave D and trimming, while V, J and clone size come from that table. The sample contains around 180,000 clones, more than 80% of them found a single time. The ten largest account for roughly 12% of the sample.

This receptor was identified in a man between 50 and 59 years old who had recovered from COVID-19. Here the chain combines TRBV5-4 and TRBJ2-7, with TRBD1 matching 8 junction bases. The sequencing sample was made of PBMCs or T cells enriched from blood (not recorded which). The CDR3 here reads CASSFGQGTSLEQYF. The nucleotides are TGTGCCAGCAGCTTCGGACAGGGTACCTCACTCGAGCAGTACTTC.